What follows are 27 T cell receptor beta chains derived from one specimen sequenced in a study of memory CD4+ T cells and cytomegalovirus serostatus. Single viable CD3+CD4+CD8-CD45RO+ cells were sorted as the memory CD4+ T cells. The table came from immunoSEQ multiplex PCR; TCRdb's copy has only in-frame clones and leaves some out. The table records 55,000 to 75,000 clones, around 86% of them present only once. The source material was memory CD4+ T cells from blood. Receptor source: an adult in good health and CMV-seronegative.

The chain has TRBV10-3 and TRBJ2-7; D gene unclear. The CDR3 is made up of 11 amino acids. Germline V gene data show CDR1 as ENHRY and CDR2 as SYGVKD. V lost 2 bases, J lost 3 bases, and 2 bases lay in between. The CDR3 sequence is CAISEHYEQYF. The CDR3 nucleotides are TGTGCCATCAGTGAGCACTACGAGCAGTACTTC.

The rearrangement uses TRBV5-6 and TRBJ2-3; 7 bases fit TRBD2. Trimming cost V 5 bases and J 5 bases; bases outside gene matches: 5. Germline loops: CDR1 SGHDT, CDR2 YYEEEE. This CDR3 spans 13 amino acids. CDR3 residues: CASSYPSGDTQYF. The DNA of the CDR3 is TGTGCCAGCAGTTACCCTAGCGGAGATACGCAGTATTTT.

This clone was recorded only once. The chain couples TRBV20-1 to TRBJ2-7; no definite D call. The V and J ends lost 3 bases and 3 bases respectively, with 3 bases between them. This CDR3 has 10 residues. CDR1 is DFQATT and CDR2 is SNEGSKA in the germline V gene (reference sequence). The CDR3 sequence: CSARDYEQYF. The DNA for the CDR3 is TGCAGTGCTAGGGACTACGAGCAGTACTTC.

This clone was seen only once. The J gene is TRBJ1-1, the V gene TRBV9; the D is unclear. Germline CDR1 is SGDLS and CDR2 is YYNGEE. This CDR3 is built from 13 residues. Trimming took off 3 bases at V and 1 base at J, with 7 bases between the two ends. The CDR3 spells CASSDRWNTEAFF. The DNA for the CDR3 is TGTGCCAGCAGCGACCGGTGGAACACTGAAGCTTTCTTT.

This clone was counted a single time. The chain couples TRBV4-1 to TRBJ2-5; D gene uncertain. This CDR3 comprises 11 residues. Trimming took 0 bases from V and 7 from J, leaving 3 bases between them. Germline V gene data show CDR1 as MGHRA and CDR2 as YSYEKL. This CDR3 is CASSQDRTQYF. In nucleotides, the CDR3 is TGCGCCAGCAGCCAAGATAGGACCCAGTACTTC.

The genes are TRBV18 and TRBJ1-5; D remains ambiguous. The CDR3 has 13 amino acids. The germline V gene encodes CDR1 KGHSH and CDR2 LQKENI. Deletions cut 6 bases from V and 5 bases from J, with 11 bases between. CDR3 loop: CASSPGKDQPQHF. CDR3 nucleotides: TGTGCCAGCTCGCCGGGGAAAGATCAGCCCCAGCATTTT. The full variable domain, with the rest looked up from reference TRBV18 and TRBJ1-5, is NAGVMQNPRHLVRRRGQEARLRCSPMKGHSHVYWYRQLPEEGLKFMVYLQKENIIDESGMPKERFSAEFPKEGPSILRIQQVVRGDSAAYFCASSPGKDQPQHFGDGTRLSIL.

In this sample, this clone turned up a few times. This sequence joins TRBV2 and TRBJ1-5; TRBD1 might be the D (6 bases). The CDR3 length is 15 residues. Germline CDR1 is SNHLY and CDR2 is FYNNEI. Trimming stripped 6 bases from V and 0 bases from J, with 12 bases between. The CDR3 here is CASSPEGGSNQPQHF. In DNA form, the CDR3 reads TGTGCCAGCAGCCCAGAGGGGGGTAGCAATCAGCCCCAGCATTTT. The variable domain in full, with the rest retrieved from reference TRBV2 and TRBJ1-5, is EPEVTQTPSHQVTQMGQEVILRCVPISNHLYFYWYRQILGQKVEFLVSFYNNEISEKSEIFDDQFSVERPDGSNFTLKIRSTKLEDSAMYFCASSPEGGSNQPQHFGDGTRLSIL.

This clone was observed a handful of times. The chain combines TRBV5-1 with TRBJ1-1, with no clear D. The CDR3 runs 14 residues. CDR1 is SGHRS and CDR2 is YFSETQ in the germline V gene. The ends were cut back, 2 bases at V and 4 bases at J, with 12 bases in the middle. The chain's CDR3 is CASSFHYVGTEAFF. CDR3 bases: TGCGCCAGCAGCTTCCACTATGTGGGCACTGAAGCTTTCTTT.

The chain joins TRBV30 to TRBJ2-2, with a possible D match to TRBD2 (7 bases). Trimming left V 3 bases short and J 5 bases short, with 13 bases between. This CDR3 spans 14 amino acids. Germline V gene lookup returns CDR1 GTSNPN and CDR2 SVGIG (reference sequence). CDR3 residues: CAWRKGGGTGELFF. DNA for the CDR3: TGTGCCTGGAGGAAGGGGGGAGGGACCGGGGAGCTGTTTTTT. Full variable domain (outside the CDR3, taken from reference TRBV30 and TRBJ2-2): SQTIHQWPATLVQPVGSPLSLECTVEGTSNPNLYWYRQAAGRGLQLLFYSVGIGQISSEVPQNLSASRPQDRQFILSSKKLLLSDSGFYLCAWRKGGGTGELFFGEGSRLTVL.

This chain links TRBV19 with TRBJ1-2; D remains unclear. The ends were cut back, 5 bases at V and 4 bases at J, with 17 bases in the middle. The CDR3 contains 15 residues. CDR1 LNHDA and CDR2 SQIVND come from the germline V gene (reference sequence). CDR3 sequence: CASSYLGGGPYGYTF. CDR3 nucleotides: TGTGCCAGTAGTTACCTGGGAGGTGGCCCCTATGGCTACACCTTC.

The J gene is TRBJ1-4, the V gene TRBV5-6; D unclear. CDR1 and CDR2 from the germline V gene are SGHDT and YYEEEE. V was cut by 6 bases and J by 11 bases, with 17 bases left in between. The CDR3 contains 13 residues. CDR3 loop: CASMVESRGKLFF. CDR3 sequence (DNA): TGTGCCAGCATGGTGGAGTCTCGAGGGAAACTGTTTTTT.

This chain connects TRBV28 to TRBJ2-1; 13 nucleotides agree with TRBD2. CDR3 length: 15 residues. CDR1 MDHEN and CDR2 SYDVKM come from the germline V gene. The junction had 5 bases not matched to a gene; V was cut back by 6 bases and J by 6 bases. The CDR3 coding sequence is TGTGCCAGCAGGGGTGGACTAGCGGGAGCCAATGAGCAGTTCTTC. The encoded protein is CASRGGLAGANEQFF.

The chain is built from TRBV4-1 and TRBJ1-6; a possible D gene is TRBD1 (6 bases). This CDR3 is 17 amino acids long. The V gene's germline CDR1 is MGHRA and CDR2 YSYEKL. V dropped 0 bases and J dropped 5 bases, with 14 bases sitting between them. The CDR3 DNA reads TGCGCCAGCAGCCAAGATCAGGGGTCCGGGAATAATTCACCCCTCCACTTT. Translating gives CASSQDQGSGNNSPLHF.

This clone has more than one count but fewer than ten. This chain connects TRBV18 to TRBJ1-3, with D unresolved. Germline values: CDR1 KGHSH, CDR2 LQKENI. Trimming pared 2 bases from V and 0 bases from J, leaving 23 bases between. The CDR3 contains 20 residues. In nucleotides, the CDR3 is TGTGCCAGCTCACCATTTTTGGCGCAAGAAGCTTCTCCCTCTGGAAACACCATATATTTT. This translates into CASSPFLAQEASPSGNTIYF. Full variable domain (missing parts from reference TRBV18 and TRBJ1-3): NAGVMQNPRHLVRRRGQEARLRCSPMKGHSHVYWYRQLPEEGLKFMVYLQKENIIDESGMPKERFSAEFPKEGPSILRIQQVVRGDSAAYFCASSPFLAQEASPSGNTIYFGEGSWLTVV.

This sequence joins TRBV7-2 and TRBJ1-2; TRBD1 is a possible D gene (5 bases). Trimming stripped 5 bases from V and 3 bases from J, with 13 bases between. The CDR3 consists of 14 residues. The germline gives CDR1 SGHTA, CDR2 FQGNSA. CDR3: CASSELGGDYGYTF. The CDR3 DNA is TGTGCCAGCAGCGAGCTTGGGGGGGACTATGGCTACACCTTC.

The chain employs TRBV25-1 and TRBJ1-1; D is undetermined. With 6 bases removed from V and 1 base from J, the gap between germline ends came to 9 bases. There are 13 residues in the CDR3. Germline V gene lookup returns CDR1 MGHDK and CDR2 SYGVNS. The CDR3: CASRKGGNTEAFF. CDR3 DNA: TGTGCCAGCAGAAAGGGCGGGAACACTGAAGCTTTCTTT.

This chain links TRBV5-4 with TRBJ2-4, with D perhaps matching TRBD2 (6 bases). CDR1 is SGHNT and CDR2 is YYREEE in the germline V gene (reference sequence). Trimming removed 3 bases at V and 8 bases at J, with 15 bases between. This CDR3 spans 14 amino acids. The CDR3 DNA reads TGTGCCAGCAGCTGGAGGGGACGTGCAGACATTCAGTACTTC. Protein: CASSWRGRADIQYF. Drawing the rest from reference TRBV5-4 and TRBJ2-4, the complete variable domain is ETGVTQSPTHLIKTRGQQVTLRCSSQSGHNTVSWYQQALGQGPQFIFQYYREEENGRGNFPPRFSGLQFPNYSSELNVNALELDDSALYLCASSWRGRADIQYFGAGTRLSVL.

The DNA for the CDR3 is TGTGCCAGCAGCCAAGATGGGCTAGCGGGCACAGATACGCAGTATTTT. It codes for CASSQDGLAGTDTQYF. This chain connects TRBV4-2 to TRBJ2-3; 7 nucleotides line up with TRBD2. The CDR3 totals 16 residues. Germline values: CDR1 LGHNA, CDR2 YNFKEQ. V shed 0 bases and J 1 base; nucleotides not matched to a gene: 4.

The chain is built from TRBV6-6 and TRBJ1-4, with TRBD1 identical over 7 bases. This CDR3 contains 14 residues. Germline trimming cut 2 bases from V and 8 bases from J; bases unmatched to any gene: 5. Germline values: CDR1 MNHNY, CDR2 SVGAGI (reference sequence). The CDR3 nucleotides read TGTGCCAGCAGTTACGAGGGGGGACAGGAAAAACTGTTTTTT. Translating gives CASSYEGGQEKLFF.

This clone was seen just once. The chain carries TRBV20-1 and TRBJ2-7, with a tentative D call TRBD2 (5 bases). This CDR3 has 11 residues. V was shortened by 4 bases and J by 3 bases, with 7 bases between the two germline ends. CDR1 is DFQATT and CDR2 is SNEGSKA in the germline V gene (reference sequence). The CDR3 coding sequence is TGCAGTGCTACGGACTTCTACGAGCAGTACTTC. This sequence encodes CSATDFYEQYF.

V gene TRBV25-1 combines with J gene TRBJ1-4; tentative D call: TRBD1 (6 bases). Between the trimmed V and J ends, which lost 3 bases and 0 bases, there was a span of 14 bases. Per germline, CDR1 MGHDK and CDR2 SYGVNS. The CDR3 loop spans 17 amino acids. CDR3 coding DNA: TGTGCCAGCAGTGACGCCGGGAGGGGGACAACTAATGAAAAACTGTTTTTT. Translating gives CASSDAGRGTTNEKLFF.

The chain links TRBV19 to TRBJ1-5; possible D gene TRBD1, 6 bases. This CDR3 is 15 amino acids long. V shed 4 bases and J shed 6 bases, with 16 bases lying between them. From germline, CDR1 is LNHDA and CDR2 SQIVND (reference sequence). CDR3 DNA: TGTGCCAGTAGTACCCGTCACAGGGAAAGTCAGCCCCAGCATTTT. It specifies CASSTRHRESQPQHF. The full variable domain, its missing parts supplied by reference TRBV19 and TRBJ1-5, is DGGITQSPKYLFRKEGQNVTLSCEQNLNHDAMYWYRQDPGQGLRLIYYSQIVNDFQKGDIAEGYSVSREKKESFPLTVTSAQKNPTAFYLCASSTRHRESQPQHFGDGTRLSIL.

This CDR3 is CATSSPGQFEAFF. CDR3 DNA sequence: TGTGCCACCAGCAGTCCGGGACAGTTTGAAGCTTTCTTT. V gene TRBV15 combines with J gene TRBJ1-1; 7 nucleotides align to TRBD1. With V trimmed by 3 bases and J by 7 bases, 5 bases remained unmatched. CDR1 and CDR2 (germline): LNHNV, YYDKDF (reference sequence). CDR3 length: 13 residues. The full variable domain, in which reference TRBV15 and TRBJ1-1 provide the parts outside the CDR3, is DAMVIQNPRYQVTQFGKPVTLSCSQTLNHNVMYWYQQKSSQAPKLLFHYYDKDFNNEADTPDNFQSRRPNTSFCFLDIRSPGLGDTAMYLCATSSPGQFEAFFGQGTRLTVV.

The rearrangement joins TRBV7-2 to TRBJ1-2; perhaps TRBD1 as D (5 bases). The V gene lost 0 bases and the J gene lost 6 bases, with 14 bases spanning the gap. The germline CDR1 and CDR2 sequences are SGHTA and FQGNSA. CDR3 length: 15 amino acids. The CDR3 DNA sequence: TGTGCCAGCAGCTTAGCGGCGACAGCGATCGATGGCTACACCTTC. As protein: CASSLAATAIDGYTF.

The gene calls are TRBV28 and TRBJ1-5; D is unresolved. Germline V gene lookup returns CDR1 MDHEN and CDR2 SYDVKM. Between the trimmed V and J ends, which lost 6 bases and 0 bases, there was a span of 12 bases. The CDR3 loop spans 15 amino acids. The CDR3 DNA follows: TGTGCCAGCAGCCCCCCCCACAGTAGCAATCAGCCCCAGCATTTT. The encoded protein is CASSPPHSSNQPQHF.

The rearrangement joins TRBV5-1 to TRBJ2-1; 11 bases match TRBD2. Germline loops: CDR1 SGHRS, CDR2 YFSETQ. The CDR3 has 17 amino acids. Trimming cost V 2 bases and J 1 base; bases outside gene matches: 5. The DNA for the CDR3 is TGCGCCAGCAGCTTACTAGCGGGAGCAGGGTCCTACAATGAGCAGTTCTTC. Protein: CASSLLAGAGSYNEQFF.

The V call is TRBV7-3, the J call TRBJ2-2; 7 positions agree with TRBD1. V shed 4 bases and J 5 bases; nucleotides not matched to a gene: 4. This CDR3 contains 14 residues. CDR1 and CDR2 from the germline V gene are SGHTA and FQGTGA. CDR3 loop: CASSSTGVTGELFF. The CDR3 DNA reads TGTGCCAGCAGCTCCACAGGGGTGACCGGGGAGCTGTTTTTT.